This T cell receptor (beta chain) derives from a study of STAT5B mutations in CD4+ large granular lymphocyte leukemia. Background on the study: The CDR3 'QG' motif was associated with a particular HLA allele among healthy donors. Study-level results: Compared with healthy controls (2/35), patient top clones favored TRBV06 (8/27).

The data were produced by immunoSEQ multiplex PCR, yet TCRdb's version contains in-frame clones alone and is incomplete. This table holds 35,000 to 40,000 clones, approximately 85% found once. A remark on this clone: Its antigen is unknown.

The V gene lost 0 bases and the J gene lost 1 base, with 13 bases spanning the gap. Germline loops: CDR1 SGHRS, CDR2 YFSETQ. The CDR3 loop spans 16 amino acids. Material for sequencing was CD4+ T cells from blood buffy coats. The V gene is TRBV5-1, the J gene TRBJ2-5; tentative D call: TRBD2 (6 bases). The sequence was obtained from a human donor in good health. CDR3 nucleotide sequence: TGCGCCAGCAGCTTGGGTAGCGGAGGCCTCCAAGAGACCCAGTACTTC. It yields the protein CASSLGSGGLQETQYF.